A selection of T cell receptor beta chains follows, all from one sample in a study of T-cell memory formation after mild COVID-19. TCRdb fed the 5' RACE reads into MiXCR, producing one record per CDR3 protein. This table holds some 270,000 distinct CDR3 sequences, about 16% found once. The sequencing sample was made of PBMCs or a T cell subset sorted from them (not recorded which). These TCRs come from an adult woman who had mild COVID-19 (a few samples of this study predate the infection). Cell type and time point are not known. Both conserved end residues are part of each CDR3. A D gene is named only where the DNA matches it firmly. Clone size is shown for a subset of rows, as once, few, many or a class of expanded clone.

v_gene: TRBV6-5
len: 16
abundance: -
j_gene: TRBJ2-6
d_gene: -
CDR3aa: CASSYWGNSGANVLTF
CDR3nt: TGTGCCAGCAGTTACTGGGGCAACTCTGGGGCCAACGTCCTGACTTTC

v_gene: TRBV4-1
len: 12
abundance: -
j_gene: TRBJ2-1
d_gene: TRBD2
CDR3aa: CASSPLAGEQFF
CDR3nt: TGCGCCAGCAGCCCGCTAGCGGGTGAGCAGTTCTTC

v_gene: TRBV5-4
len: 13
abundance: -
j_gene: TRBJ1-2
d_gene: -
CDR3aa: CASSTGTAAYYTF
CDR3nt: TGTGCCAGCAGCACCGGGACGGCAGCTTATTACACCTTC

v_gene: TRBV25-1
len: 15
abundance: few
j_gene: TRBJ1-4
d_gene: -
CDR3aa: CASSGLWGYGEKLFF
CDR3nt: TGTGCCAGCAGTGGATTATGGGGTTACGGTGAAAAACTGTTTTTT

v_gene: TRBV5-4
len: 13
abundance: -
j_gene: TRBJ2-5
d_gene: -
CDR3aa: CASSWWGQETQYF
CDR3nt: TGTGCCAGCAGCTGGTGGGGCCAAGAGACCCAGTACTTC

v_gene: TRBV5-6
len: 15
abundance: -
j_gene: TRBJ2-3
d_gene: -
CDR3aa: CASSGSSARGDTQYF
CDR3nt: TGTGCCAGCAGCGGATCTAGCGCCCGAGGGGATACGCAGTATTTT

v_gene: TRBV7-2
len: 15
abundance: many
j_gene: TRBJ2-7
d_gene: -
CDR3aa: CASSLTPAGIHEQYF
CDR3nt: TGTGCCAGCAGCCTGACGCCCGCGGGGATCCACGAGCAGTACTTC

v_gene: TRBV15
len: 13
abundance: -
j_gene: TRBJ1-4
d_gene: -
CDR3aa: CATSIGTNEKLFF
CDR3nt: TGTGCCACCAGCATAGGGACCAATGAAAAACTGTTTTTT

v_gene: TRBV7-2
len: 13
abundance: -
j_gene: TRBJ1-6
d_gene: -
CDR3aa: CASSFRRNSPLHF
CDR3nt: TGTGCCAGCAGCTTCAGGCGGAATTCACCCCTCCACTTT

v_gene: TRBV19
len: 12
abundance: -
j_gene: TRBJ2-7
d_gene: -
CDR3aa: CASSNSYYEQYF
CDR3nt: TGTGCCAGTAGTAACAGCTACTACGAGCAGTACTTC

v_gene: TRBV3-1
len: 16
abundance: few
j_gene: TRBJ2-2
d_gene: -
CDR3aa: CASSQAGLPGHGELFF
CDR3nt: TGTGCCAGCAGCCAAGCGGGGCTACCTGGTCACGGGGAGCTGTTTTTT

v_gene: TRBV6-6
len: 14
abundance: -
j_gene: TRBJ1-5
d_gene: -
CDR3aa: CASSPTRGLSAQHF
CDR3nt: TGTGCCAGCAGCCCCACGCGTGGGCTGTCGGCCCAGCATTTT

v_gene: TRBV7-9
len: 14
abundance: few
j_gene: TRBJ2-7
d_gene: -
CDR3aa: CASTDRWAPYEQYF
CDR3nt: TGTGCCAGCACCGATAGATGGGCCCCCTACGAGCAGTACTTC

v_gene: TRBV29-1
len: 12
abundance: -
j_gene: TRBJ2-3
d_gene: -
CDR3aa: CSVGGIADTQYF
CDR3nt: TGCAGCGTTGGAGGGATCGCAGATACGCAGTATTTT

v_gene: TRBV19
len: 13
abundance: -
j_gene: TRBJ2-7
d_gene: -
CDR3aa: CASSTSGGNEQYF
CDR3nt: TGTGCCAGTAGCACGAGCGGTGGAAACGAGCAGTACTTC

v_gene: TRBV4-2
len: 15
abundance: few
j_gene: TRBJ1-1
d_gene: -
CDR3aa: CASSTGQTLNTEAFF
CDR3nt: TGTGCCAGCAGCACAGGACAGACGCTGAACACTGAAGCTTTCTTT

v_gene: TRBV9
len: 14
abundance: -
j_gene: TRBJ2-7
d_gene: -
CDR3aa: CASSVDGIGNEQYF
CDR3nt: TGTGCCAGCAGCGTAGATGGTATTGGGAACGAGCAGTACTTC

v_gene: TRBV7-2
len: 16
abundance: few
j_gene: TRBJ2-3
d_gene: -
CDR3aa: CASSPRKLGGTDTQYF
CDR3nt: TGTGCCAGCAGCCCGAGAAAGCTTGGCGGAACAGATACGCAGTATTTT

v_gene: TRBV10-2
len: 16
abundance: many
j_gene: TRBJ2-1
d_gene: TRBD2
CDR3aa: CASSEAGRGAYNEQFF
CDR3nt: TGCGCCAGCAGTGAGGCGGGGCGGGGGGCTTACAATGAGCAGTTCTTC

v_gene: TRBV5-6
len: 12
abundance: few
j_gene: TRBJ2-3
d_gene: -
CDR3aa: CASSESADTQYF
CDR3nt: TGTGCCAGCAGCGAATCCGCAGATACGCAGTATTTT

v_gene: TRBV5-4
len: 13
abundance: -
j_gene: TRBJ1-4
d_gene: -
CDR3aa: CASSSPDVKKLFF
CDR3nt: TGTGCCAGCAGCTCTCCCGATGTCAAAAAACTGTTTTTT

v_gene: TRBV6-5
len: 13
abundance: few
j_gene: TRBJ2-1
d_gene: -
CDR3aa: CASSRTQNNEQFF
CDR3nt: TGTGCCAGCAGCCGGACTCAAAACAATGAGCAGTTCTTC

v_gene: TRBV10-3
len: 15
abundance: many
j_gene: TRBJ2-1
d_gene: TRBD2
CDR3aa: CAISESGLALNEQFF
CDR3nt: TGTGCCATCAGTGAGTCTGGACTAGCTCTGAATGAGCAGTTCTTC

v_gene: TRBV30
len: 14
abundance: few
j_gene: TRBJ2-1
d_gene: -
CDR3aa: CAWSRSMAYNEQFF
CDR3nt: TGTGCCTGGAGCCGCTCTATGGCCTACAATGAGCAGTTCTTC

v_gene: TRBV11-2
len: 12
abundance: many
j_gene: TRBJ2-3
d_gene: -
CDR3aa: CASSSSTDTQYF
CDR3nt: TGTGCCAGCAGCTCTAGCACAGATACGCAGTATTTT

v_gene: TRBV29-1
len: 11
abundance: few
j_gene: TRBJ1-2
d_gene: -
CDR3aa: CSVVRGYGYTF
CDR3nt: TGCAGCGTTGTAAGGGGATATGGCTACACCTTC

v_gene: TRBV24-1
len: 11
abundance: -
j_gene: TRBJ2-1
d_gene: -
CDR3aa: CATRRLNEQFF
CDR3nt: TGTGCCACCCGCCGGCTCAATGAGCAGTTCTTC

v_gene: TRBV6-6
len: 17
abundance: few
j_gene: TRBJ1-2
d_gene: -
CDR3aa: CASSSFRGDTQGRGYTF
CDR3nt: TGTGCCAGCAGTTCTTTCCGGGGGGACACTCAAGGACGGGGCTACACCTTC

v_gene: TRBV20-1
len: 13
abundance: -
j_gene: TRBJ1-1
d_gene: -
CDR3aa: CSARTRANTEAFF
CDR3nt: TGCAGTGCCCGTACCAGGGCGAACACTGAAGCTTTCTTT

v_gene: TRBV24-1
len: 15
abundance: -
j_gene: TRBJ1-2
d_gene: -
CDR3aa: CATSDKKGPGYGYTF
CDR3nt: TGTGCCACCAGTGATAAAAAGGGGCCAGGCTATGGCTACACCTTC

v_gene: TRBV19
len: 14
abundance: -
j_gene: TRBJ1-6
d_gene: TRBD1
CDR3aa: CASRRQGGDSPLHF
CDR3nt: TGTGCCAGTAGACGACAGGGGGGGGATTCACCCCTCCACTTT

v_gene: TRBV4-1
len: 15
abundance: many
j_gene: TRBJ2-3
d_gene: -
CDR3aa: CASTRGVAETDTQYF
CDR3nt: TGCGCCAGCACCCGAGGGGTGGCAGAAACAGATACGCAGTATTTT

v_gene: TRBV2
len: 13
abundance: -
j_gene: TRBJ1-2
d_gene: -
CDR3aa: CASSEWAYYGYTF
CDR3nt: TGTGCCAGCAGTGAGTGGGCATACTATGGCTACACCTTC